Listed below are T cell receptor beta chains from one sample, sequenced in a study of T-cell reconstitution after alpha-beta-depleted transplantation in children. TCRdb reprocessed the PCR reads via MiXCR and lists one record per CDR3 protein. The repertoire holds some 550,000 distinct CDR3 sequences, roughly 24% seen once, with 13% to 15% in the top ten. The sample here was PBMCs, mostly from graft donor cells, taken 360 days after TCRalphabeta/CD19-depleted stem cell transplant. The receptors derive from a boy younger than two who had a stem cell transplant for acute myeloid leukemia, so the T cells may come from the graft donor. Each CDR3 is given with its conserved first and last residue. Fields, in order: CDR3 protein, CDR3 DNA, J gene, V gene, clone size, D gene. The D gene is left open where the match is weak. Where a row states a size, it is once, few, many or the class of an expanded clone; other rows omit it.

cdr3_aa: CASRGQGTETQYF
cdr3_nt: TGTGCCAGCAGAGGACAGGGGACGGAGACCCAGTACTTC
j_call: TRBJ2-5
v_call: TRBV7-9
clone_size: many
d_call: TRBD1

cdr3_aa: CASSLGPSGNEQFF
cdr3_nt: TGTGCCAGCAGCTTAGGCCCATCGGGGAATGAGCAGTTCTTC
j_call: TRBJ2-1
v_call: TRBV7-6
clone_size: NA
d_call: NA

cdr3_aa: CASSPDRANTDTQYF
cdr3_nt: TGTGCCAGCAGCCCGGACAGGGCAAACACAGATACGCAGTATTTT
j_call: TRBJ2-3
v_call: TRBV28
clone_size: few
d_call: TRBD1

cdr3_aa: CASSWTGPITEAFF
cdr3_nt: TGTGCCAGCAGCTGGACAGGGCCCATCACTGAAGCTTTCTTT
j_call: TRBJ1-1
v_call: TRBV7-2
clone_size: NA
d_call: TRBD1

cdr3_aa: CASSFGRGSPLHF
cdr3_nt: TGTGCCAGCAGTTTCGGTAGGGGCTCACCCCTCCACTTT
j_call: TRBJ1-6
v_call: TRBV12-3/TRBV12-4
clone_size: many
d_call: NA

cdr3_aa: CSARDGPDTQYF
cdr3_nt: TGCAGTGCTAGAGATGGACCAGATACGCAGTATTTT
j_call: TRBJ2-3
v_call: TRBV20-1
clone_size: NA
d_call: NA

cdr3_aa: CASSQDPGGVNTEAFF
cdr3_nt: TGTGCCAGCAGCCAAGATCCCGGGGGCGTGAACACTGAAGCTTTCTTT
j_call: TRBJ1-1
v_call: TRBV4-2
clone_size: many
d_call: NA

cdr3_aa: CASSVGGVATYNEQFF
cdr3_nt: TGCGCCAGCAGCGTAGGGGGAGTAGCGACCTACAATGAGCAGTTCTTC
j_call: TRBJ2-1
v_call: TRBV5-1
clone_size: few
d_call: NA

cdr3_aa: CASTPRVENTEAFF
cdr3_nt: TGTGCCAGCACCCCCAGGGTGGAGAACACTGAAGCTTTCTTT
j_call: TRBJ1-1
v_call: TRBV12-3/TRBV12-4
clone_size: many
d_call: NA

cdr3_aa: CASSLGGTSQYGYTF
cdr3_nt: TGTGCCAGCAGCTTAGGAGGGACAAGTCAATATGGCTACACCTTC
j_call: TRBJ1-2
v_call: TRBV7-2
clone_size: few
d_call: NA

cdr3_aa: CSAGAPGVWSDEQYF
cdr3_nt: TGCAGTGCTGGGGCGCCCGGGGTGTGGAGTGACGAGCAGTACTTC
j_call: TRBJ2-7
v_call: TRBV20-1
clone_size: few
d_call: NA

cdr3_aa: CASSPGQGTNEKLFF
cdr3_nt: TGTGCCAGCAGCCCCGGACAGGGCACTAATGAAAAACTGTTTTTT
j_call: TRBJ1-4
v_call: TRBV7-2
clone_size: few
d_call: TRBD1

cdr3_aa: CASSQESGQVTDTQYF
cdr3_nt: TGCGCCAGCAGCCAAGAATCGGGACAGGTCACAGATACGCAGTATTTT
j_call: TRBJ2-3
v_call: TRBV4-3
clone_size: many
d_call: TRBD1

cdr3_aa: CASSLGGYGEQFF
cdr3_nt: TGTGCCAGCAGTTTAGGGGGGTACGGGGAGCAGTTCTTC
j_call: TRBJ2-1
v_call: TRBV12-3/TRBV12-4
clone_size: NA
d_call: NA

cdr3_aa: CASSFGTAYQPQHF
cdr3_nt: TGTGCCAGCAGCTTCGGGACAGCTTATCAGCCCCAGCATTTT
j_call: TRBJ1-5
v_call: TRBV5-6
clone_size: many
d_call: TRBD1

cdr3_aa: CSARGPLAGGTYEQYF
cdr3_nt: TGCAGTGCTAGAGGTCCACTAGCGGGCGGCACCTACGAGCAGTACTTC
j_call: TRBJ2-7
v_call: TRBV20-1
clone_size: NA
d_call: TRBD2

cdr3_aa: CSGLRAGVTDTQYF
cdr3_nt: TGCAGCGGCCTAAGGGCGGGGGTTACAGATACGCAGTATTTT
j_call: TRBJ2-3
v_call: TRBV29-1
clone_size: few
d_call: TRBD2

cdr3_aa: CASSSQGTWSNSPLHF
cdr3_nt: TGTGCCAGCAGCTCGCAGGGAACATGGAGTAATTCACCCCTCCACTTT
j_call: TRBJ1-6
v_call: TRBV5-4
clone_size: NA
d_call: NA

cdr3_aa: CATRTGGTDTQYF
cdr3_nt: TGCGCGACGCGGACAGGTGGCACAGATACGCAGTATTTT
j_call: TRBJ2-3
v_call: TRBV6-6
clone_size: many
d_call: TRBD1

cdr3_aa: CASSSDRPFDEQYF
cdr3_nt: TGTGCCAGCAGCTCCGACAGGCCCTTCGACGAGCAGTACTTC
j_call: TRBJ2-7
v_call: TRBV7-8
clone_size: NA
d_call: NA

cdr3_aa: CASSLAIKTGTNEQFF
cdr3_nt: TGCGCCAGCAGCTTGGCCATTAAGACAGGGACCAATGAGCAGTTCTTC
j_call: TRBJ2-1
v_call: TRBV5-1
clone_size: once
d_call: TRBD1